This T cell receptor (beta chain) was profiled in a study of low-dose radiotherapy and immunotherapy resistance in tumors (dated 2022 in TCRdb). Regarding the research as a whole: Patients in Cohort 1 were given 0.5 Gy per fraction every 2 weeks, and the prescribed total PTV dose was 6.5 Gy. Patients in Cohort 2 were given 1 Gy per fraction every two weeks, for a total of 13 Gy across 26 weeks. Starting on cycle 1 day 1, patients took 300 mg of aspirin by mouth once daily for four cycles. Intravenous cyclophosphamide at 200 mg/m2 was administered every two weeks, one day ahead of each radiation and immunotherapy administration. Eight patients were included in the translational analysis: three from the first dose cohort and the first five from the second dose cohort. Nivolumab and ipilimumab were both given intravenously, with nivolumab at a 240 mg flat dose every two weeks and ipilimumab at 1 mg/kg every six weeks. Trial participants were not randomized into treatment groups.

As to this clonotype: What antigen it recognizes has not been identified. Per-base quality was not reported, and no clone a single base away is much larger than it.

Deletion took 0 bases off V and 5 bases off J, with a span of 12 bases between the germline ends. Sequences SGHRS (CDR1) and YFSETQ (CDR2) are obtained from the germline V gene. The CDR3 sequence holds 14 residues, the cysteine and phenylalanine included. Kept here is only the CDR3 DNA, which spans 42 bases and is read in frame from base 1. Superscript III and a set of TRAV- and TRBV-specific primers were used to synthesize first-strand cDNA, so that both TCRalpha and TCRbeta chains were covered. A roughly 18-cycle PCR with Phusion amplified the TCRs, pairing a constant-region primer with the adapter that was attached to the V primers. The isolated mRNA was amplified using the MessageAmp II aRNA Amplification Kit, with in vitro transcription performed for about 15 hours at 37 degrees C. mRNA for TCR sequencing was isolated with the Dynabeads mRNA DIRECT Purification Kit. Indexed Illumina adapters were added in a second approximately 25-cycle Phusion PCR, and the resulting products were purified with AMPure XP beads. Per the source publication's procedure: Using custom Perl scripts, TCR sequences encoding the same protein were pooled, out-of-frame sequences were removed, and the abundance of each clonotype was computed. The analysis excluded TCR sequences that were supported by just one read. The metrics used to describe the repertoires included Shannon entropy, Gini index, clonality, richness, and the frequency of TCRs shared between repertoires. In TCRdb, the public reads were trimmed at Q25 with fastp and aligned with MiXCR, with productive beta chains retained. Duplicate CDR3 protein sequences are folded into a single record with the most common DNA and genes. The V and J calls shown here were made by TCRdb, not taken from the authors' results. Within this sample are thousands of distinct CDR3 sequences, with about 60% of them counted one time only. The top ten hold more than 8.5% of the sample.

Donors were enrolled in RACIN, a single-arm phase I dose-escalation trial combining nivolumab, ipilimumab, aspirin, low-dose cyclophosphamide and low-dose radiotherapy. Patients with advanced, TIL-negative solid tumors were considered eligible. The V and J segments used are TRBV5-1 and TRBJ2-7, with the D segment identity uncertain. The sequence was obtained from a human donor with advanced metastatic prostate, ovarian, gallbladder or colorectal cancer (not recorded which). This table probably holds off-target reads from a library built for another chain. Here is the DNA: TGCGCCAGCAGCTTGGTTTGGGGAAGTAACGAGCAGTACTTC. This yields the protein CASSLVWGSNEQYF.